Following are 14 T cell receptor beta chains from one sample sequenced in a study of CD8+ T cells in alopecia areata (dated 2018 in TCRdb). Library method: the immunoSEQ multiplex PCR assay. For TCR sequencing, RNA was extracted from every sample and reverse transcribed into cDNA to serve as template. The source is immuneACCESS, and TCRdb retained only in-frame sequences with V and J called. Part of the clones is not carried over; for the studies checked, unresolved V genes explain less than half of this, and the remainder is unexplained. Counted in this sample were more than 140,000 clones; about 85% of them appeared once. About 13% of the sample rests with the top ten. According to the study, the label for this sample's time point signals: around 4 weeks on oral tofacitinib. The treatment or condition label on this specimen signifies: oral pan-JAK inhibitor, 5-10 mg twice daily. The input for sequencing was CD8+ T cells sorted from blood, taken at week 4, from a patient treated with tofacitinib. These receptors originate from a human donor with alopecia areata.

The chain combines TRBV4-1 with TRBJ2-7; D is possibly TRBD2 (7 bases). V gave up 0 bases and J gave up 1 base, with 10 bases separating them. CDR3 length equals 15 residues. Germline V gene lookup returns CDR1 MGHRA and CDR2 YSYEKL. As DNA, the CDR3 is TGCGCCAGCAGCCAAGAGGGGGGGCTGTCCTACGAGCAGTACTTC. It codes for CASSQEGGLSYEQYF.

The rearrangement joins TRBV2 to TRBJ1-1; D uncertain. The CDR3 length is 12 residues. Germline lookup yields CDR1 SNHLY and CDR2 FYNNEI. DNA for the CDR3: TGTGACACGACGTCGGAGGACACTGAAGCTTTCTTT. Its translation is CDTTSEDTEAFF.

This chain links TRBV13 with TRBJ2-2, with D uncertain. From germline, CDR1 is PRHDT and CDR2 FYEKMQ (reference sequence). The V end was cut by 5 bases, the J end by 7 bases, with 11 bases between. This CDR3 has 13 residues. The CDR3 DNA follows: TGTGCCAGCAGCCCCCCTTCCGACGGGGAGCTGTTTTTT. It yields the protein CASSPPSDGELFF.

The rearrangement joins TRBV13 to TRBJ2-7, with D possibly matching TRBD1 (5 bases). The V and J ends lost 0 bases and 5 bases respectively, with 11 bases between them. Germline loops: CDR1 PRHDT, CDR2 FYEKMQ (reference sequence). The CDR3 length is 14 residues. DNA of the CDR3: TGTGCCAGCAGCTTAGGCAAGGGGATCCACGAGCAGTACTTC. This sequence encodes CASSLGKGIHEQYF.

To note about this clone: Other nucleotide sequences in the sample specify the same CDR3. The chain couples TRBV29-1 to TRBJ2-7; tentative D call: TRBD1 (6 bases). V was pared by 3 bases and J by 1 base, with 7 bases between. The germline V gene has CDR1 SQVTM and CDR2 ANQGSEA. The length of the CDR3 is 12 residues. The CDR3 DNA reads TGCAGCGTTGAGCAGGGGTCCTACGAGCAGTACTTC. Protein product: CSVEQGSYEQYF.

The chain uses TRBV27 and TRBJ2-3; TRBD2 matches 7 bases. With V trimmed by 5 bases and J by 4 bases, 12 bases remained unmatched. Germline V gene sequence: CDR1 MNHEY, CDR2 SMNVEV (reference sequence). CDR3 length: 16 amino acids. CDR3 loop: CASSLLPPLASDTQYF. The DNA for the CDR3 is TGTGCCAGCAGTCTACTACCCCCACTAGCGTCAGATACGCAGTATTTT.

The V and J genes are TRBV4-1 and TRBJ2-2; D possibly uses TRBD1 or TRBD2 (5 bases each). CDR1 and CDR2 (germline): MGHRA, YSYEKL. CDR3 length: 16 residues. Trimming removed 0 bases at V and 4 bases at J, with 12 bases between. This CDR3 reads CASSQEERGGTGELFF. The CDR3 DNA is TGCGCCAGCAGCCAAGAAGAGAGGGGCGGCACCGGGGAGCTGTTTTTT.

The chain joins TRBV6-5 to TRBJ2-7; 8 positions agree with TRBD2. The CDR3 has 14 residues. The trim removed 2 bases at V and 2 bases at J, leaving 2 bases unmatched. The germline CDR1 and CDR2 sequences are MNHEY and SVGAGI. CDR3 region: CASSYQGLAYEQYF. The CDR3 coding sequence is TGTGCCAGCAGTTACCAGGGACTAGCCTACGAGCAGTACTTC.

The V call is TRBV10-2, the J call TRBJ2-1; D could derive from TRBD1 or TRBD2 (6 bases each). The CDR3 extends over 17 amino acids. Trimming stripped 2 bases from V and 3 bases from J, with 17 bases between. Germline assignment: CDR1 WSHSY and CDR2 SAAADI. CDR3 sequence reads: CASSEGGGGPFYNEQFF. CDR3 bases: TGCGCCAGCAGTGAGGGAGGGGGAGGCCCTTTCTACAATGAGCAGTTCTTC.

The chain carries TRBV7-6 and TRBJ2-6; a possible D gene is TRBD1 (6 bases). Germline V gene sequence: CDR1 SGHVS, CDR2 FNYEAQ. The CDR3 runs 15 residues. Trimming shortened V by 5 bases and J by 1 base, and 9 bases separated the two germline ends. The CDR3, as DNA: TGTGCCAGCAGCCCAGGGGATTCTGGGGCCAACGTCCTGACTTTC. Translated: CASSPGDSGANVLTF. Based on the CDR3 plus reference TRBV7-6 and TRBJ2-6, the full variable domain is GAGVSQSPRYKVTKRGQDVALRCDPISGHVSLYWYRQALGQGPEFLTYFNYEAQQDKSGLPNDRFSAERPEGSISTLTIQRTEQRDSAMYRCASSPGDSGANVLTFGAGSRLTVL.

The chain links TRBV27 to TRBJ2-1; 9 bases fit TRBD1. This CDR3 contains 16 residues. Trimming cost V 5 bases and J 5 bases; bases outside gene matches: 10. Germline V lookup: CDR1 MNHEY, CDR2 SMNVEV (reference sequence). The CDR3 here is CASSPFRTGDHNEQFF. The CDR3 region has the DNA TGTGCCAGCAGTCCCTTCCGGACAGGGGACCACAATGAGCAGTTCTTC.

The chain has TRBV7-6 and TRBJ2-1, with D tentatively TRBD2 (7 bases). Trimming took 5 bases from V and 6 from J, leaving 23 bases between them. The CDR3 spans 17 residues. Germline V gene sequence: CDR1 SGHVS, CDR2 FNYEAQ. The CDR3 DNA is TGTGCCAGCAGCGCAGGGGTGTCTGGGAGGGCGGGCAATGAGCAGTTCTTC. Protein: CASSAGVSGRAGNEQFF.

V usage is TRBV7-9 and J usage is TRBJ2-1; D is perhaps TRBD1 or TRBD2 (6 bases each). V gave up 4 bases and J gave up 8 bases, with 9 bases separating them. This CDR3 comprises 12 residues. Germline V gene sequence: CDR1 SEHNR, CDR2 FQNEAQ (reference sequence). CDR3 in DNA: TGTGCCAGCAGCTGGGGGGCGGATGAGCAGTTCTTC. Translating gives CASSWGADEQFF. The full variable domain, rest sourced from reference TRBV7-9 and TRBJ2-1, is DTGVSQNPRHKITKRGQNVTFRCDPISEHNRLYWYRQTLGQGPEFLTYFQNEAQLEKSRLLSDRFSAERPKGSFSTLEIQRTEQGDSAMYLCASSWGADEQFFGPGTRLTVL.

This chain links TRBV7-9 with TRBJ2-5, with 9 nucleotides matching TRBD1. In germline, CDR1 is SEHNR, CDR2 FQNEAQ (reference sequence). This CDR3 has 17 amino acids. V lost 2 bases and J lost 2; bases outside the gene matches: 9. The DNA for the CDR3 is TGTGCCAGCAGCTTAATCGGACAGGGGACCCGGCAAGAGACCCAGTACTTC. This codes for CASSLIGQGTRQETQYF. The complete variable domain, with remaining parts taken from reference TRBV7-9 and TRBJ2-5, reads DTGVSQNPRHKITKRGQNVTFRCDPISEHNRLYWYRQTLGQGPEFLTYFQNEAQLEKSRLLSDRFSAERPKGSFSTLEIQRTEQGDSAMYLCASSLIGQGTRQETQYFGPGTRLLVL.